This TCR beta chain was captured in a study of T cells in Graves' hyperthyroidism and ophthalmopathy. Broader study findings: In the blood, most expanded thyroid clonotypes above 0.001 appeared as well. Through a model of 13 V-J features, ophthalmopathy was separated from stable hyperthyroidism.

Amplification targeted TCR beta CDR3 regions from RNA transcripts. First-round RT-PCR with HTBI primers amplified the TCR CDR3 region. MiXCR was run by TCRdb on the multiplex PCR reads, yielding one entry per CDR3 protein. The sample comprises about 540,000 distinct CDR3 sequences, 35% to 55% of which are singletons, and roughly 8.2% rests with the top ten. The CDR3 contains 14 residues. Germline values: CDR1 KGHDR, CDR2 SFDVKD. The V end lost 5 bases, the J end lost 0 bases, and 7 bases lay between the germline ends. Each patient was aged 18 to 65 and had newly diagnosed hyperthyroidism of under 2 months' duration. Exclusion of patients followed from uncontrolled infection, other autoimmune disease, pregnancy or lactation. There are a few counts of this clonotype. Its antigen remains unknown.

This clonotype originated in a woman younger than 35 with Graves' hyperthyroidism. Sequencing was performed on peripheral blood or thyroid tissue (not recorded which). V usage is TRBV24-1 and J usage is TRBJ2-1, with D unclear. CDR3 residues: CATSGETSYNEQFF. CDR3 DNA sequence: TGTGCCACCAGTGGTGAGACCTCCTACAATGAGCAGTTCTTC.